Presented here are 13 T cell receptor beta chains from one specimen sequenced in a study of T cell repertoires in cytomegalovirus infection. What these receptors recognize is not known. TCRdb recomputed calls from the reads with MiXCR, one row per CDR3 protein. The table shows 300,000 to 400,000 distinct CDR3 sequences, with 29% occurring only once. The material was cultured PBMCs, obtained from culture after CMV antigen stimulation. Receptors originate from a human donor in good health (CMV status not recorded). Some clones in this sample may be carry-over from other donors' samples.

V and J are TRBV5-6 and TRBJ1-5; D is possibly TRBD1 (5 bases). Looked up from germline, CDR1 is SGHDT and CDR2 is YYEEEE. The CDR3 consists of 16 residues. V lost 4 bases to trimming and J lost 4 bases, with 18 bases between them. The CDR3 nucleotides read TGTGCCAGCAGCCTTTGGGGCAGGGACGTTAATCAGCCCCAGCATTTT. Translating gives CASSLWGRDVNQPQHF.

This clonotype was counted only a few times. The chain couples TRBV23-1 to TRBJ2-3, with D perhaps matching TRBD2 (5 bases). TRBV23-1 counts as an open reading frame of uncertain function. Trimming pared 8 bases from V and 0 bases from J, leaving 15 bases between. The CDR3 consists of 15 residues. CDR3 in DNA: TGCGCCAGCCCCGAGTGGGAGAAAAGCACAGATACGCAGTATTTT. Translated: CASPEWEKSTDTQYF.

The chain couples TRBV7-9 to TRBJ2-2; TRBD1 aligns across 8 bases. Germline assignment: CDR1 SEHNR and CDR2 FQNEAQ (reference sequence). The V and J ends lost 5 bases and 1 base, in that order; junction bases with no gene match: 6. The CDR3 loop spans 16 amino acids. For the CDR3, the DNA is TGTGCCAGCAGCACAGCAGGGGGCGGGAACACCGGGGAGCTGTTTTTT. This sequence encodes CASSTAGGGNTGELFF. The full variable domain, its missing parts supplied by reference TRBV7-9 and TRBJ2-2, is DTGVSQNPRHKITKRGQNVTFRCDPISEHNRLYWYRQTLGQGPEFLTYFQNEAQLEKSRLLSDRFSAERPKGSFSTLEIQRTEQGDSAMYLCASSTAGGGNTGELFFGEGSRLTVL.

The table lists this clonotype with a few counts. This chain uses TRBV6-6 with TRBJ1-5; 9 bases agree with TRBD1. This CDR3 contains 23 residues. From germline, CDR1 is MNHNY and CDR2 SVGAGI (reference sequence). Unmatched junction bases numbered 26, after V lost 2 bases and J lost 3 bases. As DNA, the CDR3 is TGTGCCAGCAGTTACCCGCCTGGCCCCCCACGAGTAGAGGGGACAGGGTTCAATCAGCCCCAGCATTTT. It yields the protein CASSYPPGPPRVEGTGFNQPQHF.

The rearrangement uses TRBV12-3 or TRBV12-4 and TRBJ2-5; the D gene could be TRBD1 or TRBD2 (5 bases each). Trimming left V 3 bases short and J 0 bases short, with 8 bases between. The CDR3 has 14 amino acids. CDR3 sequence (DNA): TGTGCCAGCAGTTTGGGACGGGACCAAGAGACCCAGTACTTC. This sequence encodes CASSLGRDQETQYF.

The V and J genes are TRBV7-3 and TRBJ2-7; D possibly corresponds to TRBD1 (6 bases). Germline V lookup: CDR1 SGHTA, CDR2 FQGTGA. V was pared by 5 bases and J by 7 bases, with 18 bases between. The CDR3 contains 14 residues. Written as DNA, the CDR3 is TGTGCCAGCAGCCCGGACAGCTTCGGATTTGAGCAGTACTTC. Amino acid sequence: CASSPDSFGFEQYF. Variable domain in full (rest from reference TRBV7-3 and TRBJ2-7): GAGVSQTPSNKVTEKGKYVELRCDPISGHTALYWYRQSLGQGPEFLIYFQGTGAADDSGLPNDRFFAVRPEGSVSTLKIQRTERGDSAVYLCASSPDSFGFEQYFGPGTRLTVT.

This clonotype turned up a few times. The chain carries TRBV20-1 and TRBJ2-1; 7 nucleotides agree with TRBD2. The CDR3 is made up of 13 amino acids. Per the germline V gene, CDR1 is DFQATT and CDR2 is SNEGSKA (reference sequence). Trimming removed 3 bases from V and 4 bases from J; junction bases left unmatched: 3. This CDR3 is CSASPSGYNEQFF. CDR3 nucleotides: TGCAGTGCTAGTCCTAGCGGTTACAATGAGCAGTTCTTC.

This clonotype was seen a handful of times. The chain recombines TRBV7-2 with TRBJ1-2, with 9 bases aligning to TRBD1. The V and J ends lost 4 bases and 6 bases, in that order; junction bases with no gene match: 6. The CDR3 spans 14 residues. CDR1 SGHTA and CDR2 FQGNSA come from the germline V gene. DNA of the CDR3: TGTGCCAGCAGCTCCACAGGGGGCGAAGATGGCTACACCTTC. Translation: CASSSTGGEDGYTF.

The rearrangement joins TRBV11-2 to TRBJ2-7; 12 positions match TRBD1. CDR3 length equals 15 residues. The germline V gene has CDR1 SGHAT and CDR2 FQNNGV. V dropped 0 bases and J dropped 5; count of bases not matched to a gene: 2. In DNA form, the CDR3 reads TGTGCCAGCAGCTTAGATGGGACAGGGGGCGACGAGCAGTACTTC. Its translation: CASSLDGTGGDEQYF.

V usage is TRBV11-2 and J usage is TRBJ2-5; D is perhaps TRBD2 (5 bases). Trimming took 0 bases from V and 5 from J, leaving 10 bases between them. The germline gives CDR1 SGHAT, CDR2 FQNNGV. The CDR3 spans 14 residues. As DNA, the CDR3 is TGTGCCAGCAGCTTAGATCTGCGGGTCGAGACCCAGTACTTC. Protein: CASSLDLRVETQYF. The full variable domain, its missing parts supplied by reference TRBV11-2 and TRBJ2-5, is EAGVAQSPRYKIIEKRQSVAFWCNPISGHATLYWYQQILGQGPKLLIQFQNNGVVDDSQLPKDRFSAERLKGVDSTLKIQPAKLEDSAVYLCASSLDLRVETQYFGPGTRLLVL.

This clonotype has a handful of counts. The CDR3, as DNA: TGTGCCAGCACCCTTCCGGGACGCGGCGAGCAGTACTTC. Residues: CASTLPGRGEQYF. This sequence joins TRBV12-3 or TRBV12-4 and TRBJ2-7; D could derive from TRBD1 or TRBD2 (5 bases each). This CDR3 has 13 residues. The ends were cut back, 7 bases at V and 6 bases at J, with 16 bases in the middle.

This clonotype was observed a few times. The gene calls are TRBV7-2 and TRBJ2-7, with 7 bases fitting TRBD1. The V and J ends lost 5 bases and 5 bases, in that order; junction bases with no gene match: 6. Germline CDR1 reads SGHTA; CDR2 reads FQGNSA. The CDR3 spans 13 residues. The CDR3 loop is CASSLTGIHEQYF. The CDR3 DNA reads TGTGCCAGCAGCCTGACAGGGATCCACGAGCAGTACTTC.

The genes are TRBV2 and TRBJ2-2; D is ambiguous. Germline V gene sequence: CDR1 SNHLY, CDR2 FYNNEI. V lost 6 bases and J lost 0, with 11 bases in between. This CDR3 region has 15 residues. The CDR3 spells CASSPESPNTGELFF. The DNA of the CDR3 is TGTGCCAGCAGCCCTGAGAGCCCGAACACCGGGGAGCTGTTTTTT.